What follows are 27 T cell receptor beta chains derived from one specimen sequenced in a study of blood T cell repertoires in COVID-19 (TCRdb year 2020). The receptor library was made with the immunoSEQ multiplex PCR assay. Held by TCRdb, this immuneACCESS table contains in-frame sequences only and omits some clones. Under half of the omission traces to an unresolved V gene where checked; the cause of the rest is unknown. The sample contains about 480,000 clones, nearly 90% of them found a single time. Together, the top ten hold roughly 1% of the sample. Material for sequencing was peripheral blood. All receptors derive from a man younger than 30 with COVID-19, enrolled during active disease.

The V and J genes are TRBV12-5 and TRBJ1-5, with 8 bases identical to TRBD1. CDR3 size: 16 residues. J was trimmed by 6 bases and V by 5 bases; bases with no gene match: 12. The germline CDR1 and CDR2 sequences are LGHNT and FRNRAP. For the CDR3, the DNA is TGTGCTAGTGGTCGGACCGGACAGGGAAGGAGTCAGCCCCAGCATTTT. It specifies CASGRTGQGRSQPQHF.

V usage is TRBV2 and J usage is TRBJ1-4; D call uncertain. The V end lost 6 bases, the J end lost 8 bases, and 10 bases lay between the germline ends. The CDR3 loop spans 12 amino acids. The germline V gene encodes CDR1 SNHLY and CDR2 FYNNEI. Here the CDR3 reads CASSPSGEKLFF. The CDR3 DNA sequence: TGTGCCAGCAGCCCCTCCGGGGAAAAACTGTTTTTT.

The V and J genes are TRBV13 and TRBJ2-7; 7 bases agree with TRBD1. CDR3 length: 12 amino acids. The V gene end was trimmed by 5 bases and the J gene end by 6 bases; junction bases not matched to a gene: 4. CDR1 and CDR2 (germline): PRHDT, FYEKMQ (reference sequence). The CDR3 DNA reads as TGTGCCAGCAGCGCGACAGGGTCCGAGCAGTACTTC. Its protein is CASSATGSEQYF.

The rearrangement links TRBV30 to TRBJ2-7, with a weak D call TRBD1 (6 bases). Germline CDR1 and CDR2: GTSNPN and SVGIG (reference sequence). This CDR3 region has 15 residues. V lost 0 bases and J lost 0, with 12 bases in between. The CDR3 loop is CAWSVGTGLSYEQYF. CDR3 bases: TGTGCCTGGAGTGTTGGTACAGGGCTCTCCTACGAGCAGTACTTC.

The CDR3 region has the DNA TGTGCCATCAGTGAGACTAGCGGGGCCCCCTACGAGCAGTACTTC. Protein product: CAISETSGAPYEQYF. This chain connects TRBV10-3 to TRBJ2-7; 10 bases are a match to TRBD2. The CDR3 totals 15 residues. V trimming: 2 bases; J trimming: 2 bases; junction bases outside the gene matches: 3. Germline V gene lookup returns CDR1 ENHRY and CDR2 SYGVKD.

The V call is TRBV5-5, the J call TRBJ1-4; 10 positions match TRBD1. CDR3 length: 15 residues. CDR1 and CDR2 (germline): SGHKS, YYEKEE (reference sequence). The trim removed 4 bases at V and 6 bases at J, leaving 6 bases unmatched. CDR3 protein: CASSGTGTGDEKLFF. DNA for the CDR3: TGTGCCAGCAGCGGAACCGGGACAGGGGATGAAAAACTGTTTTTT.

V usage is TRBV2 and J usage is TRBJ2-6; D may be TRBD1 (6 bases). The V end was cut by 10 bases, the J end by 4 bases, with 17 bases between. The germline CDR1 and CDR2 sequences are SNHLY and FYNNEI. The CDR3 loop spans 15 amino acids. The CDR3 nucleotides read TGTGCCATCGCGGACAGTGCTTGGGGGGCCAACGTCCTGACTTTC. This translates into CAIADSAWGANVLTF.

The chain recombines TRBV9 with TRBJ2-3, with 13 bases aligning to TRBD2. This CDR3 comprises 16 residues. Germline V gene sequence: CDR1 SGDLS, CDR2 YYNGEE. After removal of 4 bases from V and 7 bases from J, the junction contained 9 bases not matched to a gene. The CDR3 nucleotides read TGTGCCAGCAGCCCCCGGACTAGCGGGGGTGGAAATACGCAGTATTTT. It yields the protein CASSPRTSGGGNTQYF.

The CDR3 DNA sequence: TGTGCCAGCAGTGGAGCGGGAGGTGGCTCTGGGGCCAACGTCCTGACTTTC. It is translated as CASSGAGGGSGANVLTF. This chain links TRBV2 with TRBJ2-6; 9 nucleotides match TRBD2. V gave up 4 bases and J gave up 0 bases; unmatched junction bases: 4. This CDR3 region has 17 residues. The germline V gene has CDR1 SNHLY and CDR2 FYNNEI. Together with reference TRBV2 and TRBJ2-6, the CDR3 gives the full variable domain: EPEVTQTPSHQVTQMGQEVILRCVPISNHLYFYWYRQILGQKVEFLVSFYNNEISEKSEIFDDQFSVERPDGSNFTLKIRSTKLEDSAMYFCASSGAGGGSGANVLTFGAGSRLTVL.

V gene TRBV12-5 combines with J gene TRBJ1-5, with no clear D. Germline V gene lookup returns CDR1 LGHNT and CDR2 FRNRAP. The CDR3 sequence is 15 residues long. Trimming took 5 bases from V and 1 from J, leaving 12 bases between them. CDR3 sequence (DNA): TGTGCTAGTGGTGCCGAAATGGGCAGCAATCAGCCCCAGCATTTT. Translated: CASGAEMGSNQPQHF.

For this clone: Other DNA sequences within the sample encode an identical CDR3. The chain has TRBV5-4 and TRBJ1-2; possible D gene TRBD1, 5 bases. The CDR3 loop spans 14 amino acids. V lost 4 bases, J lost 4 bases, and 14 bases lay in between. Germline CDR1 and CDR2: SGHNT and YYREEE (reference sequence). The CDR3 reads CASSLGTGGYGYTF. For the CDR3, the DNA is TGTGCCAGCAGCCTTGGGACCGGGGGCTATGGCTACACCTTC.

For the CDR3, the DNA is TGTGCCAGCAGCCCACGGCCAGGGGCATTTAGCGGGGAGCTGTTTTTT. This gives the protein CASSPRPGAFSGELFF. This chain connects TRBV27 to TRBJ2-2; possibly TRBD1 for D (6 bases). Germline V CDR1 and CDR2: MNHEY, SMNVEV (reference sequence). The CDR3 length is 16 residues. The V end was cut by 6 bases, the J end by 7 bases, with 21 bases between.

The chain is built from TRBV2 and TRBJ2-7; tentative D call: TRBD2 (6 bases). The CDR3 has 14 residues. V was pared by 5 bases and J by 0 bases, with 11 bases between. Per germline, CDR1 SNHLY and CDR2 FYNNEI. This chain's CDR3 is CASSRIGGSYEQYF. CDR3 DNA sequence: TGTGCCAGCAGTCGCATCGGGGGCTCCTACGAGCAGTACTTC.

The V gene is TRBV11-3, the J gene TRBJ2-5; tentative D call: TRBD1 (6 bases). Trimming shortened V by 7 bases and J by 4 bases, and 19 bases separated the two germline ends. This CDR3 comprises 15 residues. Germline CDR1 is SGHNT and CDR2 is YENEEA. In DNA form, the CDR3 reads TGTGCCAGCATGAACACCAAACAGGGAAGAGAGACCCAGTACTTC. This translates into CASMNTKQGRETQYF.

This sequence joins TRBV6-5 and TRBJ1-1; 10 bases line up with TRBD1. The CDR3 is 15 residues long. V lost 5 bases, J lost 4 bases, and 7 bases stayed unmatched. CDR1 and CDR2 from the germline V gene are MNHEY and SVGAGI. The CDR3 reads CASSPDRGPSTEAFF. CDR3 sequence (DNA): TGTGCCAGCAGTCCAGACAGGGGGCCTAGCACTGAAGCTTTCTTT.

The chain carries TRBV7-2 and TRBJ2-3, with a tentative D call TRBD1 (6 bases). With 1 base removed from V and 1 base from J, the gap between germline ends came to 18 bases. CDR1 is SGHTA, CDR2 FQGNSA, per germline. The CDR3 is made up of 18 amino acids. The CDR3 DNA follows: TGTGCCAGCAGCTTAGTTAGGGACACCTTTTGGGGCACAGATACGCAGTATTTT. Its translation: CASSLVRDTFWGTDTQYF.

The chain uses TRBV6-5 and TRBJ2-7; D not resolved. There are 14 residues in the CDR3. Germline CDR1 MNHEY, CDR2 SVGAGI. Trimming removed 0 bases at V and 1 base at J, with 7 bases between. The CDR3 DNA is TGTGCCAGCAGTTACTCGTACGGTTCCTACGAGCAGTACTTC. This gives the protein CASSYSYGSYEQYF.

The chain is built from TRBV7-2 and TRBJ2-6, with D hard to call. Germline lookup yields CDR1 SGHTA and CDR2 FQGNSA. V lost 1 base, J lost 1 base, and 5 bases lay in between. The CDR3 spans 15 residues. DNA for the CDR3: TGTGCCAGCAGCTTAGTAGTTTCTGGGGCCAACGTCCTGACTTTC. Translated: CASSLVVSGANVLTF.

The chain links TRBV2 to TRBJ2-3; 10 bases match TRBD2. CDR1 is SNHLY, CDR2 FYNNEI, per germline. V shed 3 bases, J shed 0 bases, and the junction held 3 bases outside the gene matches. There are 16 residues in the CDR3. DNA for the CDR3: TGTGCCAGCAGTGATAGCGGGGGGCTAAGCACAGATACGCAGTATTTT. Its protein is CASSDSGGLSTDTQYF.

This rearrangement joins TRBV11-2 to TRBJ2-7; TRBD2 agrees at 12 bases. This CDR3 comprises 15 residues. Germline V gene lookup returns CDR1 SGHAT and CDR2 FQNNGV. V lost 6 bases to trimming and J lost 6 bases; unmatched junction nucleotides: 9. The CDR3 nucleotides read TGTGCCAGCAGGGCTCCTAGCGGGAGGGCCTCCGAGCAGTACTTC. It translates to CASRAPSGRASEQYF.

The gene calls are TRBV6-5 and TRBJ1-5; maybe TRBD1 (5 bases). V was clipped by 7 bases and J by 4 bases, with 14 bases between them. The CDR3 covers 14 residues. Germline assignment: CDR1 MNHEY and CDR2 SVGAGI. The CDR3 reads CASTAGKWNQPQHF. The DNA for the CDR3 is TGTGCCAGCACAGCAGGGAAATGGAATCAGCCCCAGCATTTT.

The rearrangement links TRBV7-9 to TRBJ2-5; D is perhaps TRBD2 (7 bases). This CDR3 has 14 amino acids. Per germline, CDR1 SEHNR and CDR2 FQNEAQ (reference sequence). Trimming pared 5 bases from V and 5 bases from J, leaving 15 bases between. CDR3 coding DNA: TGTGCCAGCAGCCCCCCAGGGGAGGGGGAGACCCAGTACTTC. This gives the protein CASSPPGEGETQYF.

The CDR3 region has the DNA TGTGCCAGCAGCTTCCGGGACAGGAGCTACAATGAGCAGTTCTTC. Its translation: CASSFRDRSYNEQFF. This chain uses TRBV7-9 with TRBJ2-1, with 8 positions matching TRBD1. Germline V CDR1 and CDR2: SEHNR, FQNEAQ (reference sequence). J lost 3 bases, V lost 3 bases, and 4 bases had no gene match. The CDR3 contains 15 residues.

The chain combines TRBV6-5 with TRBJ1-1; unclear D gene. V lost 8 bases to trimming and J lost 1 base, with 11 bases between them. CDR3 size: 13 residues. Germline CDR1 is MNHEY and CDR2 is SVGAGI. The CDR3, as DNA: TGTGCCAGCGGGCTCACCCAGAACACTGAAGCTTTCTTT. Its protein product is CASGLTQNTEAFF.

This sequence joins TRBV13 and TRBJ2-7, with a tentative D call TRBD1 (6 bases). Germline assignment: CDR1 PRHDT and CDR2 FYEKMQ (reference sequence). CDR3 length: 13 amino acids. Trimming pared 8 bases from V and 5 bases from J, leaving 16 bases between. CDR3 DNA sequence: TGTGCCAGCTCCCCGGGCAGGGGCCACGAGCAGTACTTC. It codes for CASSPGRGHEQYF.

The chain links TRBV5-8 to TRBJ2-1, with 14 bases lining up with TRBD2. The CDR3 has 19 residues. Germline loops: CDR1 SGHTS, CDR2 YDEGEE. Germline trimming cut 4 bases from V and 7 bases from J; bases unmatched to any gene: 16. The CDR3 sequence: CASSNFLTSGGAGVNEQFF. DNA of the CDR3: TGTGCCAGCAGCAATTTTCTGACTAGCGGGGGGGCCGGGGTAAATGAGCAGTTCTTC.

The CDR3 reads CASSRLRDTSGTIYF. CDR3 coding DNA: TGTGCCAGCTCACGTTTACGGGACACATCCGGCACCATATATTTT. The V and J genes are TRBV18 and TRBJ1-3; a possible D gene is TRBD1 (6 bases). V was clipped by 4 bases and J by 9 bases, with 19 bases between them. The CDR3 consists of 15 residues. CDR1 is KGHSH and CDR2 is LQKENI in the germline V gene.